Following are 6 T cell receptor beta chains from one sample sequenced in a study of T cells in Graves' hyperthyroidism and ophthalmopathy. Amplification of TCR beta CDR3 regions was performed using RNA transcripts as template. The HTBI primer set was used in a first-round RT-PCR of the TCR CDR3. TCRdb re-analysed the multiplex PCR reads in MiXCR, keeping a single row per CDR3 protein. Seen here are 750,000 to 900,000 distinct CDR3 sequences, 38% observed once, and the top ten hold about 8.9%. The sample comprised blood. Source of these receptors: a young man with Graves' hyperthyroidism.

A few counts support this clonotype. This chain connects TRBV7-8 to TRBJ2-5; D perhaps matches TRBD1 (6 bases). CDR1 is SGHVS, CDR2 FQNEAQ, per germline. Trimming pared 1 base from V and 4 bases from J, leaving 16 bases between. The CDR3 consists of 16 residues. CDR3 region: CASSLDYRVGLETQYF. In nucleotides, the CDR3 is TGTGCCAGCAGCTTAGATTACAGGGTTGGCTTAGAGACCCAGTACTTC.

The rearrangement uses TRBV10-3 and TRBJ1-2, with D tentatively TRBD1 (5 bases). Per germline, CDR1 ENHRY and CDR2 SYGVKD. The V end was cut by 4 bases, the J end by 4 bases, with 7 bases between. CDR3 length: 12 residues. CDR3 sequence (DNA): TGTGCCATCAGTGGGGGACCCTATGGCTACACCTTC. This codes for CAISGGPYGYTF.

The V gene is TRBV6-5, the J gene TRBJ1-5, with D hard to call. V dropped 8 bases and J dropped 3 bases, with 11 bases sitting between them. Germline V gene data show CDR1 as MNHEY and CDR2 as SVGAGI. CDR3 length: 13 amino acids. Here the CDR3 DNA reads TGTGCCAGCTCAAGGCCGGCCAATCAGCCCCAGCATTTT. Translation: CASSRPANQPQHF.

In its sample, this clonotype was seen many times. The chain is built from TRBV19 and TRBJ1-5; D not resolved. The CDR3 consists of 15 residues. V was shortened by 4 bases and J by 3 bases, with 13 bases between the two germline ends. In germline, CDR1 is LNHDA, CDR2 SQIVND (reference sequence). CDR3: CASSNHENANQPQHF. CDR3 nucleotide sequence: TGTGCCAGTAGTAACCACGAAAACGCCAATCAGCCCCAGCATTTT.

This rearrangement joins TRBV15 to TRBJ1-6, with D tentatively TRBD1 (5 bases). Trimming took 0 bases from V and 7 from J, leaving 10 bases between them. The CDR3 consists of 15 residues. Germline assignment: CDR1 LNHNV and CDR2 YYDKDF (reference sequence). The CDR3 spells CATSREGEANSPLHF. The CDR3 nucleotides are TGTGCCACCAGCAGAGAGGGGGAGGCCAATTCACCCCTCCACTTT.

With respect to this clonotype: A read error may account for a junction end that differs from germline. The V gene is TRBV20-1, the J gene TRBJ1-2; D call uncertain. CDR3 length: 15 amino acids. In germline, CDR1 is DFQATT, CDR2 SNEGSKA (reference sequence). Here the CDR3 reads CSARDLIGGYYGHTF. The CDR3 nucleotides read TGCAGTGCTAGAGATCTAATTGGCGGATACTATGGCCACACCTTC.